These T cell receptor beta chains were read from a single sample in a study of siplizumab effects on memory and regulatory T cells. Some clones are missing from TCRdb's copy, which holds only in-frame ones; the method was immunoSEQ multiplex PCR. The profile shows about 100,000 clones, about 92% of them singletons. Sequenced sample: Tregs sorted from blood. The receptors were sampled from a human donor in good health. Both conserved end residues are part of each CDR3. Fields, in order: J gene, CDR3 length, V gene, D gene, clone size, CDR3 protein, CDR3 DNA. The D gene is left open where the match is weak. Size values are once, few and many counts, or a class for expanded clones, and some rows have none.

>TRBJ2-5|16|TRBV2|TRBD1|NA
CASSRGTGFPQETQYF
TGTGCCAGCAGCAGGGGGACAGGGTTCCCTCAGGAGACCCAGTACTTC
>TRBJ2-1|13|TRBV7-6|NA|NA
CASSYRWGEVQFF
TGTGCCAGCAGCTACCGGTGGGGGGAGGTGCAGTTCTTC
>TRBJ1-2|15|TRBV11-2|NA|NA
CASSLRGQGNYGYTF
TGTGCCAGCAGCCTCCGGGGTCAAGGAAACTATGGCTACACCTTC
>TRBJ2-7|15|TRBV6-6|TRBD2|NA
CASSYSSSGRSEQYF
TGTGCCAGCAGTTACTCGTCTAGCGGGAGATCCGAGCAGTACTTC
>TRBJ2-3|12|TRBV7-2|NA|few
CASSFSTDTQYF
TGTGCCAGCAGCTTTAGCACAGATACGCAGTATTTT
>TRBJ2-7|15|TRBV9|NA|NA
CASSVDGVSSYEQYF
TGTGCCAGCAGCGTAGACGGGGTCAGCTCCTACGAGCAGTACTTC
>TRBJ2-7|15|TRBV6-5|TRBD2|few
CASSKLAGGNYEQYF
TGTGCCAGCAGCAAACTAGCGGGGGGGAACTACGAGCAGTACTTC
>TRBJ1-5|13|TRBV6-1|NA|NA
CASSERVTQPQHF
TGTGCCAGCAGTGAGAGGGTAACTCAGCCCCAGCATTTT
>TRBJ2-2|13|TRBV5-4|NA|NA
CASSWKNSTSLFF
TGTGCCAGCAGCTGGAAAAATTCGACCTCGTTGTTTTTT
>TRBJ2-7|14|TRBV18|NA|NA
CASSPPYQSYEQYF
TGTGCCAGCTCACCACCGTACCAGAGCTACGAGCAGTACTTC
>TRBJ2-7|16|TRBV7-6|TRBD1|few
CASSLGRGQGTYEQYF
TGTGCCAGCAGCTTAGGGCGAGGACAGGGGACCTACGAGCAGTACTTC
>TRBJ2-3|16|TRBV10-3|TRBD1|NA
CAIRRGQGVGTDTQYF
TGTGCCATCAGGAGGGGACAGGGGGTGGGCACAGATACGCAGTATTTT
>TRBJ2-3|20|TRBV7-3|TRBD2|NA
CASSLTLASGRFTSTDTQYF
TGTGCCAGCAGCTTAACGTTGGCTAGCGGGCGGTTCACTAGCACAGATACGCAGTATTTT
>TRBJ1-2|15|TRBV14|NA|NA
CASSQTPGTDYGYTF
TGTGCCAGCAGCCAGACCCCGGGGACGGACTATGGCTACACCTTC
>TRBJ1-1|15|TRBV5-1|NA|NA
CASSLIDRRWEEAFF
TGCGCCAGCAGCTTGATAGACCGCCGGTGGGAGGAAGCTTTCTTT
>TRBJ2-7|15|TRBV7-2|NA|NA
CASSLLGVHSYEQYF
TGTGCCAGCAGCTTATTGGGCGTACACTCCTACGAGCAGTACTTC
>TRBJ2-1|12|TRBV10-1|NA|NA
CASRGDLGEQFF
TGCGCCAGCAGAGGGGACTTGGGTGAGCAGTTCTTC
>TRBJ2-3|18|TRBV16|TRBD1|NA
CASSSTRDRGRSTDTQYF
TGTGCCAGCAGCTCAACCCGGGACAGGGGACGTAGCACAGATACGCAGTATTTT
>TRBJ1-4|14|TRBV25-1|NA|NA
CASSEWGRGEKLFF
TGTGCCAGCAGTGAATGGGGCAGGGGAGAAAAACTGTTTTTT
>TRBJ2-3|14|TRBV10-2|NA|NA
CASSKRQRPDTQYF
TGCGCCAGCAGTAAGAGACAGAGACCAGATACGCAGTATTTT
>TRBJ2-7|13|TRBV11-3|NA|NA
CASSPGTRNEQYF
TGTGCCAGCAGCCCCGGGACCCGGAACGAGCAGTACTTC
>TRBJ2-7|12|TRBV10-3|NA|NA
CAISGDVYEQYF
TGTGCCATCAGTGGGGACGTTTACGAGCAGTACTTC
>TRBJ1-1|18|TRBV29-1|NA|NA
CSVEDTPGRRRGRIEAFF
TGCAGCGTTGAAGATACCCCCGGGCGGCGACGTGGCAGGATTGAAGCTTTCTTT
>TRBJ1-3|14|TRBV6-5|NA|NA
CASSTQGGGNTIYF
TGTGCCAGCAGTACCCAGGGAGGCGGAAACACCATATATTTT
>TRBJ2-7|15|TRBV7-9|TRBD2|NA
CASSPRREQSHEQYF
TGTGCCAGCAGCCCACGGCGGGAGCAATCCCACGAGCAGTACTTC
>TRBJ1-1|14|TRBV11-2|NA|NA
CASSFTGQNTEAFF
TGTGCCAGCAGCTTCACCGGACAGAACACTGAAGCTTTCTTT
>TRBJ1-5|15|TRBV18|NA|NA
CASSPWSGTNQPQHF
TGTGCCAGCTCACCATGGTCCGGAACGAATCAGCCCCAGCATTTT
>TRBJ2-1|14|TRBV6-1|NA|NA
CASSTGALSNEQFF
TGTGCCAGCAGTACGGGGGCGCTAAGCAATGAGCAGTTCTTC
>TRBJ1-2|15|TRBV23-1|NA|NA
CASSLQVPLNYGYTF
TGCGCCAGCAGTCTTCAGGTTCCCCTTAACTATGGCTACACCTTC
>TRBJ1-1|16|TRBV6-5|TRBD1|NA
CASSYSTGARATEAFF
TGTGCCAGCAGTTACTCCACAGGGGCCCGGGCGACTGAAGCTTTCTTT
>TRBJ2-7|14|TRBV18|TRBD1|once
CASSPKWDSYEQYF
TGTGCCAGCTCACCAAAGTGGGACAGCTACGAGCAGTACTTC
>TRBJ2-5|14|TRBV14|NA|NA
CASSHGLLQETQYF
TGTGCCAGCAGCCATGGACTATTACAAGAGACCCAGTACTTC
>TRBJ2-5|14|TRBV28|NA|NA
CASSLKPLGKTQYF
TGTGCCAGCAGTTTGAAGCCGCTCGGGAAGACCCAGTACTTC
>TRBJ2-3|14|TRBV14|NA|NA
CASSPVLVGGTQYF
TGTGCCAGCAGCCCCGTTTTGGTGGGGGGTACGCAGTATTTT
>TRBJ2-5|14|TRBV11-2|TRBD1|NA
CASSRWGQGVTQYF
TGTGCCAGCAGCCGGTGGGGACAGGGGGTGACCCAGTACTTC
>TRBJ2-3|15|TRBV19|TRBD2|NA
CASSPGTSGPDTQYF
TGTGCCAGTAGTCCCGGGACTAGCGGACCAGATACGCAGTATTTT
>TRBJ2-1|13|TRBV2|TRBD1|NA
CASSGGMGQPNFF
TGTGCCAGCAGTGGCGGAATGGGACAGCCCAACTTCTTC
>TRBJ2-7|15|TRBV7-8|TRBD1|NA
CASSLGTGVSYEQYF
TGTGCCAGCAGCTTAGGGACAGGGGTCTCCTACGAGCAGTACTTC
>TRBJ2-1|16|TRBV7-3|TRBD2|NA
CASSNPGDREGNEQFF
TGTGCCAGCAGCAACCCGGGGGATCGGGAGGGGAATGAGCAGTTCTTC
>TRBJ2-1|12|TRBV25-1|NA|NA
CASSVSGSEQFF
TGTGCCAGCAGTGTCTCCGGGTCGGAGCAGTTCTTC
>TRBJ2-5|14|TRBV5-4|NA|NA
CASSSQGLEETQYF
TGTGCCAGCAGCTCCCAGGGACTGGAAGAGACCCAGTACTTC
>TRBJ2-1|16|TRBV7-3|TRBD2|NA
CASSFRGLAGYNEQFF
TGTGCCAGCAGCTTCCGTGGACTAGCGGGTTACAATGAGCAGTTCTTC
>TRBJ2-7|16|TRBV5-1|TRBD1|NA
CASSLSTGGAPYEQYF
TGCGCCAGCAGCTTATCGACAGGGGGCGCCCCCTACGAGCAGTACTTC
>TRBJ2-3|18|TRBV4-1|TRBD2|NA
CASSQDREARGVTDTQYF
TGCGCCAGCAGCCAAGATCGGGAGGCCCGCGGGGTCACAGATACGCAGTATTTT
>TRBJ1-1|16|TRBV13|NA|NA
CASSVLNWVQDTEAFF
TGTGCCAGCAGCGTATTAAATTGGGTCCAGGACACTGAAGCTTTCTTT
>TRBJ2-6|17|TRBV28|TRBD1|NA
CASSSHPTGTGANVLTF
TGTGCCAGCAGTTCTCACCCGACAGGGACTGGGGCCAACGTCCTGACTTTC
>TRBJ1-5|12|TRBV10-3|NA|NA
CAISDLNQPQHF
TGTGCCATCAGTGATCTCAATCAGCCCCAGCATTTT
>TRBJ2-1|14|TRBV28|NA|NA
CASSPPGTSNEQFF
TGTGCCAGCAGTCCCCCGGGGACTTCCAATGAGCAGTTCTTC
>TRBJ1-5|14|TRBV5-1|TRBD1|NA
CASSDGQGDLPQHF
TGCGCCAGCAGCGACGGACAGGGGGATTTGCCCCAGCATTTT
>TRBJ2-7|12|TRBV5-6|NA|NA
CASSLAYYEQYF
TGTGCCAGCAGCTTGGCATACTACGAGCAGTACTTC
>TRBJ2-3|15|TRBV7-2|TRBD2|NA
CASSILAGLGDTQYF
TGTGCCAGCAGCATATTAGCGGGACTGGGAGATACGCAGTATTTT
>TRBJ2-7|14|TRBV5-6|NA|once
CASSRYAGSYEQYF
TGTGCCAGCAGCAGGTATGCAGGGTCCTACGAGCAGTACTTC
>TRBJ2-4|13|TRBV5-6|NA|NA
CASSFAGAHIQYF
TGTGCCAGCAGCTTTGCAGGGGCTCACATTCAGTACTTC
>TRBJ1-3|19|TRBV11-2|NA|NA
CASSLDLWRGEYSGNTIYF
TGTGCCAGCAGCTTAGATCTGTGGAGAGGGGAATACTCTGGAAACACCATATATTTT
>TRBJ2-2|15|TRBV5-1|NA|NA
CASSLVGANTGELFF
TGCGCCAGCAGCTTGGTGGGGGCTAACACCGGGGAGCTGTTTTTT
>TRBJ1-5|15|TRBV6-1|NA|NA
CASTESIVVNQPQHF
TGTGCCAGCACCGAGAGTATAGTCGTAAATCAGCCCCAGCATTTT
>TRBJ2-2|12|TRBV6-1|NA|NA
CASGWGPGELFF
TGTGCCAGCGGATGGGGGCCCGGGGAGCTGTTTTTT
>TRBJ2-1|11|TRBV10-3|NA|once
CAISEVREQFF
TGTGCCATCAGTGAGGTACGTGAGCAGTTCTTC